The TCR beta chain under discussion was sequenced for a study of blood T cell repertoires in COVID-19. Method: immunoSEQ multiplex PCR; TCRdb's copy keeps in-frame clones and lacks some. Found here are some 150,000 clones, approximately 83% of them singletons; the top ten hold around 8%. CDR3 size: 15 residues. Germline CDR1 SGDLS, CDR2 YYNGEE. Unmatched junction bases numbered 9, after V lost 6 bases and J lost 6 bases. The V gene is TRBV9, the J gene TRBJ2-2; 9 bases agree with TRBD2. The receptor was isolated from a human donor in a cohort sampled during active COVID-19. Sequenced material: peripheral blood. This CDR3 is CASIAAGGDAGELFF. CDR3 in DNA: TGTGCCAGCATCGCCGCGGGGGGGGACGCCGGGGAGCTGTTTTTT.